These 29 T cell receptor beta chains originate from one sample sequenced in a study of cytomegalovirus exposure and HLA in healthy donors. Both 60 Vbeta primers and 13 Jbeta primers went into the PCR. Generated by immunoSEQ multiplex PCR, the TCRdb table keeps only in-frame clones and is missing some. This sample has 150,000 to 200,000 clones, with 68% found just once. Sequenced input: PBMCs. The receptors stem from a man aged 25 to 45 in good health and CMV-seropositive.

The chain links TRBV4-1 to TRBJ2-5, with a possible D match to TRBD2 (5 bases). Germline V gives CDR1 MGHRA, CDR2 YSYEKL. V dropped 3 bases and J dropped 2 bases, with 7 bases sitting between them. The CDR3 extends over 13 amino acids. DNA of the CDR3: TGCGCCAGCAGCCACCCGGGGCAAGAGACCCAGTACTTC. It is translated as CASSHPGQETQYF.

This clone has just a few counts. The rearrangement uses TRBV19 and TRBJ1-1; the D gene is possibly TRBD1 (5 bases). The germline V gene has CDR1 LNHDA and CDR2 SQIVND (reference sequence). CDR3 size: 14 residues. V lost 6 bases and J 0 bases, leaving 11 bases between the germline ends. The CDR3 DNA reads TGTGCCAGTAGGTTAGACAGAGTGAACACTGAAGCTTTCTTT. Amino acids: CASRLDRVNTEAFF.

This clone has a single count. J is TRBJ2-5 and V is TRBV6-5; the D is unclear. CDR1 is MNHEY and CDR2 is SVGAGI in the germline V gene. This CDR3 has 11 residues. Trimming removed 9 bases from V and 0 bases from J, with 5 bases in between. CDR3: CASGNQETQYF. In DNA form, the CDR3 reads TGTGCCAGTGGCAACCAAGAGACCCAGTACTTC.

This clone came up once. The rearrangement joins TRBV11-3 to TRBJ2-2; maybe TRBD2 (5 bases). With 5 bases removed from V and 3 bases from J, the gap between germline ends came to 16 bases. The CDR3 is 16 amino acids. Per germline, CDR1 SGHNT and CDR2 YENEEA. The CDR3 DNA reads as TGTGCCAGCAGCCTGAGGGCCCCCCGGGACACCGGGGAGCTGTTTTTT. Translation: CASSLRAPRDTGELFF.

This chain joins TRBV7-2 and TRBJ2-5; D unresolved. This CDR3 has 11 amino acids. Germline V gene lookup returns CDR1 SGHTA and CDR2 FQGNSA. The V end was cut by 3 bases, the J end by 5 bases, with 4 bases between. The CDR3 DNA sequence: TGTGCCAGCAGCTTTAGTGAGACCCAGTACTTC. Amino acids: CASSFSETQYF.

A few counts support this clone. The chain recombines TRBV27 with TRBJ2-5; possible D gene TRBD1, 5 bases. V was cut by 5 bases and J by 5 bases, with 12 bases left in between. This CDR3 is built from 13 residues. The germline V gene has CDR1 MNHEY and CDR2 SMNVEV (reference sequence). The CDR3 here is CASSLQDRETQYF. CDR3 DNA: TGTGCCAGCAGTCTACAGGATAGGGAGACCCAGTACTTC.

CDR3 amino acids: CASSLPGQGDGEQYF. For the CDR3, the DNA is TGTGCCAGCAGCCTCCCGGGACAGGGCGACGGCGAGCAGTACTTC. The chain combines TRBV5-6 with TRBJ2-7, with 9 bases that match TRBD1. The V gene's germline CDR1 is SGHDT and CDR2 YYEEEE. CDR3 length equals 15 residues. Trimming at V came to 4 bases and at J to 6 bases, leaving 11 bases not matched to a gene.

This clone was recorded once. The chain carries TRBV2 and TRBJ1-2; D is unresolved. Looked up from germline, CDR1 is SNHLY and CDR2 is FYNNEI. Trimming pared 5 bases from V and 7 bases from J, leaving 20 bases between. There are 15 residues in the CDR3. The CDR3 loop reads CASSSTGGSVFGYTF. In DNA, the CDR3 is TGTGCCAGCAGTTCTACGGGCGGGAGCGTTTTTGGCTACACCTTC.

The CDR3 DNA sequence: TGTGCCAGCAGTTACTCGGCAAACTCTGGAAACACCATATATTTT. As protein: CASSYSANSGNTIYF. The rearrangement joins TRBV6-5 to TRBJ1-3; no clear D gene. The CDR3 extends over 15 amino acids. CDR1 is MNHEY, CDR2 SVGAGI, per germline. The germline V and J ends were trimmed by 0 bases and 0 bases, with 6 bases remaining between them.

The CDR3 DNA follows: TGTGCCAGCAGCGTAGAGTCAGGGGGTCCCTACGAGCAGTACTTC. Amino acid sequence: CASSVESGGPYEQYF. The chain uses TRBV9 and TRBJ2-7; 7 nucleotides agree with TRBD1. The trim removed 0 bases at V and 2 bases at J, leaving 5 bases unmatched. This CDR3 comprises 15 residues. Germline loops: CDR1 SGDLS, CDR2 YYNGEE. The full variable domain, with the rest looked up from reference TRBV9 and TRBJ2-7, is DSGVTQTPKHLITATGQRVTLRCSPRSGDLSVYWYQQSLDQGLQFLIQYYNGEERAKGNILERFSAQQFPDLHSELNLSSLELGDSALYFCASSVESGGPYEQYFGPGTRLTVT.

V usage is TRBV2 and J usage is TRBJ2-5, with 10 nucleotides matching TRBD2. The V gene end was trimmed by 5 bases and the J gene end by 2 bases; junction bases not matched to a gene: 8. From germline, CDR1 is SNHLY and CDR2 FYNNEI. The length of the CDR3 is 16 residues. The CDR3 DNA reads as TGTGCCAGCAGTCGCGATGTACTAGCGGGACAAGAGACCCAGTACTTC. Its protein is CASSRDVLAGQETQYF.

The chain couples TRBV6-5 to TRBJ1-2; D is undetermined. The CDR3 spans 13 residues. Deletions cut 5 bases from V and 4 bases from J, with 11 bases between. From germline, CDR1 is MNHEY and CDR2 SVGAGI. CDR3 nucleotides: TGTGCCAGCAGTGAGGCGAGAACCTATGGCTACACCTTC. Residues: CASSEARTYGYTF.

V is TRBV4-1 and J is TRBJ2-2; TRBD1 might be the D (5 bases). V was shortened by 3 bases and J by 1 base, with 15 bases between the two germline ends. The CDR3 sequence is 17 residues long. The germline V gene encodes CDR1 MGHRA and CDR2 YSYEKL. CDR3 sequence reads: CASSQGSSQVNTGELFF. In DNA, the CDR3 is TGCGCCAGCAGCCAGGGTTCCTCACAGGTGAACACCGGGGAGCTGTTTTTT.

The chain is built from TRBV9 and TRBJ2-1, with 7 bases aligning to TRBD1. The CDR3 covers 17 residues. Germline CDR1 is SGDLS and CDR2 is YYNGEE. The trim removed 2 bases at V and 4 bases at J, leaving 12 bases unmatched. The CDR3 loop reads CASSVLGMTGSYNEQFF. The CDR3 DNA reads as TGTGCCAGCAGCGTCCTTGGCATGACAGGGTCTTACAATGAGCAGTTCTTC.

The chain employs TRBV10-2 and TRBJ2-1; tentatively, D is TRBD2 (5 bases). Germline V gene data show CDR1 as WSHSY and CDR2 as SAAADI. The CDR3 runs to 18 residues. V was shortened by 8 bases and J by 0 bases, with 23 bases between the two germline ends. CDR3 sequence reads: CASSSLHFRGSSYNEQFF. For the CDR3, the DNA is TGCGCCAGCTCGTCCCTCCACTTTCGAGGGAGCTCCTACAATGAGCAGTTCTTC.

The J gene is TRBJ2-2, the V gene TRBV12-5; 8 bases map to TRBD1. With V trimmed by 6 bases and J by 7 bases, 7 bases remained unmatched. This CDR3 is 14 amino acids long. CDR1 is LGHNT, CDR2 FRNRAP, per germline. CDR3: CASGPDRGGGELFF. DNA for the CDR3: TGTGCTAGTGGCCCTGACAGGGGTGGCGGGGAGCTGTTTTTT.

The V gene is TRBV27, the J gene TRBJ1-2; possibly TRBD1 for D (6 bases). There are 11 residues in the CDR3. The germline CDR1 and CDR2 sequences are MNHEY and SMNVEV (reference sequence). The V end was cut by 11 bases, the J end by 8 bases, with 15 bases between. CDR3 nucleotides: TGTGCCTCTCAAGGGGGGGACGGCTACACCTTC. It translates to CASQGGDGYTF.

The chain uses TRBV29-1 and TRBJ2-1; D may be TRBD2 (5 bases). Germline loops: CDR1 SQVTM, CDR2 ANQGSEA. The CDR3 spans 16 residues. Trimming stripped 0 bases from V and 8 bases from J, with 20 bases between. CDR3 region: CSVEDPPRGLQYEQFF. For the CDR3, the DNA is TGCAGCGTTGAAGATCCGCCCCGAGGGTTACAATATGAGCAGTTCTTC.

This chain links TRBV14 with TRBJ2-5; maybe TRBD2 (5 bases). Trimming took 3 bases from V and 5 from J, leaving 13 bases between them. Per germline, CDR1 SGHDN and CDR2 FVKESK. This CDR3 has 14 residues. The CDR3: CASSQGSGSETQYF. The CDR3 DNA sequence: TGTGCCAGCAGCCAGGGGTCGGGAAGCGAGACCCAGTACTTC. Drawing the rest from reference TRBV14 and TRBJ2-5, the complete variable domain is EAGVTQFPSHSVIEKGQTVTLRCDPISGHDNLYWYRRVMGKEIKFLLHFVKESKQDESGMPNNRFLAERTGGTYSTLKVQPAELEDSGVYFCASSQGSGSETQYFGPGTRLLVL.

The chain carries TRBV5-1 and TRBJ1-5; D may be TRBD1 (5 bases). Trimming removed 0 bases at V and 0 bases at J, with 13 bases between. Germline V gene sequence: CDR1 SGHRS, CDR2 YFSETQ. The CDR3 consists of 17 residues. CDR3 sequence reads: CASSLGGSGSSNQPQHF. CDR3 DNA sequence: TGCGCCAGCAGCTTGGGGGGATCAGGGTCTAGCAATCAGCCCCAGCATTTT.

The rearrangement uses TRBV27 and TRBJ2-1, with 9 bases aligning to TRBD1. Germline V gives CDR1 MNHEY, CDR2 SMNVEV (reference sequence). V gave up 5 bases and J gave up 1 base; unmatched junction bases: 3. This CDR3 is 15 amino acids long. CDR3 amino acids: CASSTGTGSYNEQFF. CDR3 coding DNA: TGTGCCAGCAGTACCGGGACAGGGTCCTACAATGAGCAGTTCTTC.

The gene calls are TRBV19 and TRBJ1-1; TRBD1 aligns across 12 bases. The V gene's germline CDR1 is LNHDA and CDR2 SQIVND (reference sequence). V shed 0 bases and J 4 bases; nucleotides not matched to a gene: 6. There are 17 residues in the CDR3. The CDR3 spells CASSIEGTGGAGTEAFF. The CDR3 region has the DNA TGTGCCAGTAGTATAGAGGGGACAGGGGGCGCGGGCACTGAAGCTTTCTTT.

This rearrangement joins TRBV30 to TRBJ2-1; 11 bases agree with TRBD2. The V and J ends lost 1 base and 4 bases, in that order; junction bases with no gene match: 9. Germline loops: CDR1 GTSNPN, CDR2 SVGIG (reference sequence). The CDR3 length is 17 residues. The CDR3 coding sequence is TGTGCCTGGAGTGCCCCGGGACTAGCGGCAAGATACAATGAGCAGTTCTTC. Translating gives CAWSAPGLAARYNEQFF.

A few counts support this clone. The chain carries TRBV13 and TRBJ2-3, with D maybe TRBD2 (5 bases). Trimming pared 6 bases from V and 4 bases from J, leaving 17 bases between. Germline CDR1 and CDR2: PRHDT and FYEKMQ (reference sequence). The CDR3 covers 15 residues. The CDR3 DNA sequence: TGTGCCAGCAGTCTGAGGAGGATTGTGGCAGATACGCAGTATTTT. Amino acid sequence: CASSLRRIVADTQYF.

The chain links TRBV5-4 to TRBJ1-2; 8 bases align to TRBD1. Germline V gives CDR1 SGHNT, CDR2 YYREEE (reference sequence). Unmatched junction bases numbered 5, after V lost 4 bases and J lost 3 bases. The CDR3 is made up of 14 amino acids. CDR3 nucleotide sequence: TGTGCCAGCAGCCAGGGACAGGCAGACTATGGCTACACCTTC. This sequence encodes CASSQGQADYGYTF. The complete variable domain, with remaining parts taken from reference TRBV5-4 and TRBJ1-2, reads ETGVTQSPTHLIKTRGQQVTLRCSSQSGHNTVSWYQQALGQGPQFIFQYYREEENGRGNFPPRFSGLQFPNYSSELNVNALELDDSALYLCASSQGQADYGYTFGSGTRLTVV.

The chain employs TRBV5-4 and TRBJ2-2, with TRBD2 matching 9 bases. V dropped 5 bases and J dropped 3; count of bases not matched to a gene: 5. The CDR3 is 15 residues long. CDR1 SGHNT and CDR2 YYREEE come from the germline V gene (reference sequence). Here the CDR3 DNA reads TGTGCCAGCAGACGTACTAGCGGGCACACCGGGGAGCTGTTTTTT. Its translation is CASRRTSGHTGELFF.

This clone has a single count. V gene TRBV6-1 combines with J gene TRBJ2-5; D ambiguous. The CDR3 runs 15 residues. V lost 3 bases, J lost 5 bases, and 16 bases lay in between. Germline V gene data show CDR1 as MNHNS and CDR2 as SASEGT. The CDR3 DNA reads as TGTGCCAGCAGTGACTCTCCTGATAGCATTGAGACCCAGTACTTC. Its protein is CASSDSPDSIETQYF.

This rearrangement joins TRBV14 to TRBJ2-4; D is undetermined. Deletions cut 0 bases from V and 9 bases from J, with 3 bases between. This CDR3 is built from 11 residues. Germline lookup yields CDR1 SGHDN and CDR2 FVKESK. As DNA, the CDR3 is TGTGCCAGCAGCCAAGACGGCATTCAGTACTTC. Amino acid sequence: CASSQDGIQYF.

This chain connects TRBV5-4 to TRBJ2-1, with 9 nucleotides matching TRBD2. V shed 3 bases, J shed 6 bases, and the junction held 10 bases outside the gene matches. Germline V gene sequence: CDR1 SGHNT, CDR2 YYREEE (reference sequence). This CDR3 is built from 16 residues. The CDR3: CASSSAGTSIFNEQFF. In DNA, the CDR3 is TGTGCCAGCAGCTCAGCCGGGACTAGCATCTTCAATGAGCAGTTCTTC.